This is a list of T cell receptor beta chains from one sample in a study of PD-1 blockade in classical Hodgkin lymphoma. Generated by immunoSEQ multiplex PCR, the TCRdb table keeps only in-frame clones and is missing some. The sample lists about 1,600 clones, 63% occurring once. This specimen consisted of CD8+ T cells from blood, obtained at baseline. Receptors were obtained from a human donor with classical Hodgkin lymphoma. The CDR3 runs from the conserved cysteine through the conserved F or W. A D gene is named only where the DNA matches it firmly. Some rows have no size entry. The others give once, few or many, or a class for an expanded clone.

v_gene: TRBV11-2
abundance: -
d_gene: TRBD2
j_gene: TRBJ2-5
CDR3nt: TGTGCCAGCAGCTTCCACCTAGCGGGGGGGGAGCAAGAGACCCAGTACTTC
CDR3aa: CASSFHLAGGEQETQYF

v_gene: TRBV6-1
abundance: once
d_gene: -
j_gene: TRBJ2-6
CDR3nt: TGTGCCAGCAGTGAATACGCACGGAGCTCTGGGGCCAACGTCCTGACTTTC
CDR3aa: CASSEYARSSGANVLTF

v_gene: TRBV19
abundance: once
d_gene: -
j_gene: TRBJ1-5
CDR3nt: TGTGCCAGTACCATAATAGTCGGGCAGCCCCAGCATTTT
CDR3aa: CASTIIVGQPQHF

v_gene: TRBV11-2
abundance: -
d_gene: -
j_gene: TRBJ2-5
CDR3nt: TGTGCCAGCAGCTTATGGCCCGGAGAGACCCAGTACTTC
CDR3aa: CASSLWPGETQYF

v_gene: TRBV11-3
abundance: large
d_gene: -
j_gene: TRBJ2-3
CDR3nt: TGTGCCAGCAGCGTAGGAGGCAGCACAGATACGCAGTATTTT
CDR3aa: CASSVGGSTDTQYF

v_gene: TRBV10-3
abundance: -
d_gene: -
j_gene: TRBJ2-3
CDR3nt: TGTGCCATCAGTGAGTCGGGGGAAGCAGATACGCAGTATTTT
CDR3aa: CAISESGEADTQYF

v_gene: TRBV4-1
abundance: -
d_gene: -
j_gene: TRBJ1-6
CDR3nt: TGCGCCAGCAGCCAAGATCCCGCCCGGGTCAGCGGTAATTCACCCCTCCACTTT
CDR3aa: CASSQDPARVSGNSPLHF

v_gene: TRBV7-5
abundance: -
d_gene: -
j_gene: TRBJ1-1
CDR3nt: TGTGCCAGCAGCCCTGGGGGCATCTCTGAAGCTTTCTTT
CDR3aa: CASSPGGISEAFF

v_gene: TRBV9
abundance: -
d_gene: -
j_gene: TRBJ2-1
CDR3nt: TGTGCCAGCGCTAAGGGAGATACCTACAATGAGCAGTTCTTC
CDR3aa: CASAKGDTYNEQFF

v_gene: TRBV6-4
abundance: -
d_gene: TRBD2
j_gene: TRBJ2-1
CDR3nt: TGTGCCAGCAGTGAAACAGCGGGGGAGAACTACAATGAGCAGTTCTTC
CDR3aa: CASSETAGENYNEQFF

v_gene: TRBV11-1
abundance: -
d_gene: TRBD1
j_gene: TRBJ1-1
CDR3nt: TGTGCCAGCAGCTTACCGGGACAGATGAACACTGAAGCTTTCTTT
CDR3aa: CASSLPGQMNTEAFF

v_gene: TRBV5-8
abundance: -
d_gene: TRBD1
j_gene: TRBJ1-4
CDR3nt: TGCGCCAGCAGCCCTCAAGGGGGACAGAGTAATGAAAAACTGTTTTTT
CDR3aa: CASSPQGGQSNEKLFF

v_gene: TRBV2
abundance: -
d_gene: -
j_gene: TRBJ2-1
CDR3nt: TGTGCCAGTCCCCAGGGACAACAATACAATGAGCAGTTCTTC
CDR3aa: CASPQGQQYNEQFF

v_gene: TRBV4-2
abundance: -
d_gene: -
j_gene: TRBJ1-1
CDR3nt: TGTGCCAGCAGCTATGACCGGAACACTGAAGCTTTCTTT
CDR3aa: CASSYDRNTEAFF

v_gene: TRBV7-9
abundance: -
d_gene: -
j_gene: TRBJ1-6
CDR3nt: TGTGCCACCCCGGTGGGGGGGGCCTATAATTCACCCCTCCACTTT
CDR3aa: CATPVGGAYNSPLHF

v_gene: TRBV4-3
abundance: -
d_gene: TRBD1
j_gene: TRBJ1-4
CDR3nt: TGCGCCAGCGGCGAAGGGGGCTGGGGTGAAAAACTGTTTTTT
CDR3aa: CASGEGGWGEKLFF

v_gene: TRBV19
abundance: -
d_gene: -
j_gene: TRBJ1-5
CDR3nt: TGTGCCAGTAGTATATGGGGGGCCGTAAATCAGCCCCAGCATTTT
CDR3aa: CASSIWGAVNQPQHF

v_gene: TRBV19
abundance: -
d_gene: -
j_gene: TRBJ2-1
CDR3nt: TGTGCCAGTAGGGGGTCCTCCTACAATGAGCAGTTCTTC
CDR3aa: CASRGSSYNEQFF

v_gene: TRBV2
abundance: -
d_gene: -
j_gene: TRBJ2-2
CDR3nt: TGTGCCAGCAGTGAAGCGTGGCAGTCGAACACCGGGGAGCTGTTTTTT
CDR3aa: CASSEAWQSNTGELFF

v_gene: TRBV27
abundance: -
d_gene: -
j_gene: TRBJ1-2
CDR3nt: TGTGCCAGCAGTCCCCCCGGGAACTATGGCTACACCTTC
CDR3aa: CASSPPGNYGYTF

v_gene: TRBV5-4
abundance: large
d_gene: -
j_gene: TRBJ1-1
CDR3nt: TGTGCCAGCAGCTTTGACAGACACACTGAAGCTTTCTTT
CDR3aa: CASSFDRHTEAFF

v_gene: TRBV5-5
abundance: once
d_gene: -
j_gene: TRBJ2-1
CDR3nt: TGTGCCACCGGGGGACACTTGTACAATGAGCAGTTCTTC
CDR3aa: CATGGHLYNEQFF

v_gene: TRBV7-9
abundance: -
d_gene: TRBD1
j_gene: TRBJ2-7
CDR3nt: TGTGCCAGCAGTTATGGACAGGCACTCTACGAGCAGTACTTC
CDR3aa: CASSYGQALYEQYF

v_gene: TRBV28
abundance: few
d_gene: TRBD1
j_gene: TRBJ1-2
CDR3nt: TGTGCCAGCACGGAATACGCCGACAGGGCTAACTATGGCTACACCTTC
CDR3aa: CASTEYADRANYGYTF

v_gene: TRBV30
abundance: -
d_gene: -
j_gene: TRBJ2-7
CDR3nt: TGTGCCCGGAGTCTCTCCGGGGTCTCCTACGAGCAGTACTTC
CDR3aa: CARSLSGVSYEQYF

v_gene: TRBV6-5
abundance: -
d_gene: -
j_gene: TRBJ2-7
CDR3nt: TGTGCCAGCAGTTCGACGGCTGCCGGTGAGCAGTACTTC
CDR3aa: CASSSTAAGEQYF

v_gene: TRBV15
abundance: -
d_gene: -
j_gene: TRBJ2-2
CDR3nt: TGTGCCACCAGCGGGCGGAGCGGGGAGCTGTTTTTT
CDR3aa: CATSGRSGELFF

v_gene: TRBV27
abundance: -
d_gene: -
j_gene: TRBJ1-1
CDR3nt: TGTGCCAGCAGTTATGGCAGGGGGAACACTGAAGCTTTCTTT
CDR3aa: CASSYGRGNTEAFF

v_gene: TRBV5-4
abundance: -
d_gene: -
j_gene: TRBJ2-3
CDR3nt: TGTGCCAGCAGCTTAGGGGGGGCCACAGATACGCAGTATTTT
CDR3aa: CASSLGGATDTQYF

v_gene: TRBV6-5
abundance: -
d_gene: -
j_gene: TRBJ2-7
CDR3nt: TGTGCCAGCAGTTACTCGGAAAACTACGAGCAGTACTTC
CDR3aa: CASSYSENYEQYF

v_gene: TRBV27
abundance: medium-sized
d_gene: -
j_gene: TRBJ2-5
CDR3nt: TGTGCCAGCAGCTTTACCGTAGGGGGGACCCAGTACTTC
CDR3aa: CASSFTVGGTQYF

v_gene: TRBV6-4
abundance: -
d_gene: -
j_gene: TRBJ1-2
CDR3nt: TGTGCCAGCAGTTACTCGGGTTGGGATGGGGGCTACACCTTC
CDR3aa: CASSYSGWDGGYTF

v_gene: TRBV7-9
abundance: -
d_gene: TRBD1
j_gene: TRBJ1-1
CDR3nt: TGTGCCAGCAGCTCGCAGGGGGCCACTGAAGCTTTCTTT
CDR3aa: CASSSQGATEAFF

v_gene: TRBV7-8
abundance: -
d_gene: -
j_gene: TRBJ1-1
CDR3nt: TGTGCCAGCAGCCCTGGGGGCATCTCTGAAGCTTTCTTT
CDR3aa: CASSPGGISEAFF

v_gene: TRBV27
abundance: -
d_gene: -
j_gene: TRBJ2-5
CDR3nt: TGTGCCAGCAGTTTAGGTTGGGGTGAGACCCAGTACTTC
CDR3aa: CASSLGWGETQYF

v_gene: TRBV9
abundance: once
d_gene: -
j_gene: TRBJ2-1
CDR3nt: TGTGCCAGCAGCGTAGAGGGGGGGACCAATGAGCAGTTCTTC
CDR3aa: CASSVEGGTNEQFF

v_gene: TRBV11-2
abundance: -
d_gene: TRBD1
j_gene: TRBJ1-4
CDR3nt: TGTGCCAGCAGCGGACAGGGGGCGACCCTGGAAGAAAAACTGTTTTTT
CDR3aa: CASSGQGATLEEKLFF